These T cell receptor beta chains were read from a single sample in a study of blood T cells in healthy people across ages. One entry per CDR3 protein results from TCRdb running MiXCR on the 5' RACE reads. The table lists about 1.8 million distinct CDR3 sequences, approximately 50% of them singletons, with 2.1% in the top ten. The sample comprised blood. These receptors were obtained from a woman aged 35 to 49 in good health. Each CDR3 is given with its conserved first and last residue. The D gene is left open where the match is weak. Not every row has a clone size; where given, it reads once, few, many or a size class.

D | length | J | V | size | DNA | CDR3
TRBD2 | 17 | TRBJ2-7 | TRBV7-8 | NA | TGTGCCAACAGCACATCTAGCGGGGGGGCGACCTCCTACGAGCAGTACTTC | CANSTSSGGATSYEQYF
TRBD2 | 16 | TRBJ2-1 | TRBV24-1 | few | TGTGCCACCAGTGACCCCGGGACTAGCGGCAAGGATGAGCAGTTCTTC | CATSDPGTSGKDEQFF
TRBD1 | 15 | TRBJ2-3 | TRBV7-2 | NA | TGTGCCAGCAGGAAAGACAGGGCTTACACAGATACGCAGTATTTT | CASRKDRAYTDTQYF
TRBD1 | 14 | TRBJ1-2 | TRBV10-3 | NA | TGTGCCATCAGGAGGGACAGCACAAACTATGGCTACACCTTC | CAIRRDSTNYGYTF
NA | 13 | TRBJ2-7 | TRBV19 | few | TGTGCCAGTAGTATAGATACGTCCTACGAGCAGTACTTC | CASSIDTSYEQYF
TRBD1 | 16 | TRBJ2-2 | TRBV24-1 | NA | TGTGCCACCAGTGAGCCGGGACAGGGACGGGCCGGGGAGCTGTTTTTT | CATSEPGQGRAGELFF
NA | 17 | TRBJ2-1 | TRBV28 | NA | TGTGCCAGCAGCTACTCCGCGGGTTCAGGGACGGGAAATGAGCAGTTCTTC | CASSYSAGSGTGNEQFF
NA | 15 | TRBJ1-5 | TRBV12-3/TRBV12-4 | few | TGTGCCAGCTCGGGCCAGGGCCCAGGCAATCAGCCCCAGCATTTT | CASSGQGPGNQPQHF
NA | 13 | TRBJ2-5 | TRBV12-3/TRBV12-4 | many | TGTGCCAGCAGCTTTTCAGGGCAAGAGACCCAGTACTTC | CASSFSGQETQYF
NA | 15 | TRBJ2-7 | TRBV5-1 | few | TGCGCCAGCAGCTTGACGAGTGGGGAGCGCTACGAGCAGTACTTC | CASSLTSGERYEQYF
TRBD1 | 13 | TRBJ2-7 | TRBV6-1 | NA | TGTGCCAGCAGAGCAGGGGGCATCTACGAGCAGTACTTC | CASRAGGIYEQYF
TRBD1 | 15 | TRBJ1-2 | TRBV28 | NA | TGTGCCAGCAGTTTACCGGGACAGGGAAGCTATGGCTACACCTTC | CASSLPGQGSYGYTF
NA | 14 | TRBJ2-3 | TRBV3-1 | NA | TGTGCCAGCAGCCAAGACGTTCCCACAGATACGCAGTATTTT | CASSQDVPTDTQYF
NA | 15 | TRBJ2-7 | TRBV11-2 | few | TGTGCCAGCAGCTTAGATCTAAACGGGGGATACGAGCAGTACTTC | CASSLDLNGGYEQYF
NA | 14 | TRBJ1-2 | TRBV5-4 | NA | TGTGCCAGCAACACGTTCGGACTAACCCATGGCTACACCTTC | CASNTFGLTHGYTF